This TCR beta chain comes out of a study of shared clonotypes between healthy human individuals. Study-level background: With ages of 18 to 49, the donors were two women and a few men.

Measured with immunoSEQ multiplex PCR; TCRdb has only the in-frame clones, and not every one. Of millions of clones in the sample, roughly 94% are singletons; the top ten hold around 0.13%. CDR1 and CDR2 from the germline V gene are LNHDA and SQIVND (reference sequence). Unmatched junction bases numbered 4, after V lost 2 bases and J lost 6 bases. This CDR3 has 14 amino acids. The origin of this receptor is a man aged 18 to 35 in good health. Sequencing was done on a sample of naive CD4+ T cells sorted from blood. Subset: CD45RA+ positively selected. V gene TRBV19 combines with J gene TRBJ1-5, with 7 nucleotides matching TRBD1. This chain's CDR3 is CASSITGERQPQHF. The CDR3 DNA reads TGTGCCAGTAGTATAACAGGGGAACGTCAGCCCCAGCATTTT.